The 20 T cell receptor beta chains presented below share a single source sample, sequenced in a study of T cell repertoires in cytomegalovirus infection. TCRdb redid the calling of the reads with MiXCR, one entry per CDR3 protein. This table has about half a million distinct CDR3 sequences, roughly a third appearing once. These receptors' antigens are unknown. The sample was cultured PBMCs, taken from culture after CMV antigen stimulation. These receptors were obtained from a human donor in good health (CMV status not recorded). Some clones in this sample may be carry-over from other donors' samples.

There are a few counts of this clonotype. The chain carries TRBV4-2 and TRBJ2-3; D remains unclear. CDR3 length: 15 residues. Deletions cut 1 base from V and 1 base from J, with 9 bases between. Germline CDR1 and CDR2: LGHNA and YNFKEQ. The CDR3 nucleotides are TGTGCCAGCAGCCAAGGGGTAGTAGGCACAGATACGCAGTATTTT. As protein: CASSQGVVGTDTQYF.

The chain carries TRBV7-9 and TRBJ2-5, with a weak D call TRBD2 (5 bases). The CDR3 is 16 residues long. V was shortened by 1 base and J by 2 bases, with 14 bases between the two germline ends. Germline lookup yields CDR1 SEHNR and CDR2 FQNEAQ (reference sequence). In DNA, the CDR3 is TGTGCCAGCAGCTTAGGTGTGCTGCGGGCACAAGAGACCCAGTACTTC. Translation: CASSLGVLRAQETQYF.

The chain joins TRBV6-2 or TRBV6-3 to TRBJ2-7; D gene uncertain. There are 12 residues in the CDR3. Per germline, CDR1 MNHEY and CDR2 SVGEGT. V lost 1 base, J lost 10 bases, and 11 bases lay in between. CDR3 in amino acids: CASSYYPDRQYF. In DNA form, the CDR3 reads TGTGCCAGCAGTTACTACCCGGATCGACAGTACTTC.

The chain is built from TRBV12-3 or TRBV12-4 and TRBJ1-1, with 9 bases identical to TRBD1. Unmatched junction bases numbered 5, after V lost 6 bases and J lost 0 bases. The CDR3 consists of 15 residues. The CDR3 region has the DNA TGTGCCAGCAGGGGGACAGGGCGCATGAACACTGAAGCTTTCTTT. Translated, it gives CASRGTGRMNTEAFF.

In this sample, this clonotype turned up a few times. The chain carries TRBV2 and TRBJ2-1; TRBD2 aligns across 10 bases. The V segment lost 4 bases and the J segment 6 bases; nucleotides outside the gene matches: 6. Germline values: CDR1 SNHLY, CDR2 FYNNEI. This CDR3 spans 15 amino acids. The CDR3 spells CASSVELAGLNEQFF. In DNA, the CDR3 is TGTGCCAGCAGTGTGGAACTAGCGGGACTCAATGAGCAGTTCTTC.

The chain couples TRBV29-1 to TRBJ2-5; D possibly uses TRBD1 or TRBD2 (6 bases each). Germline loops: CDR1 SQVTM, CDR2 ANQGSEA. The CDR3 totals 11 residues. V lost 4 bases and J 7 bases, leaving 10 bases between the germline ends. CDR3 protein: CSVGEGGTQYF. The CDR3 DNA follows: TGCAGCGTTGGAGAGGGGGGGACCCAGTACTTC.

This clonotype came up a few times. This sequence joins TRBV6-6 and TRBJ1-5; 7 bases are shared with TRBD1. V lost 6 bases, J lost 1 base, and 3 bases stayed unmatched. Per germline, CDR1 MNHNY and CDR2 SVGAGI (reference sequence). This CDR3 is built from 14 residues. The CDR3 DNA reads as TGTGCCAGCAGGACGGGACAGAGCAATCAGCCCCAGCATTTT. Translation gives CASRTGQSNQPQHF.

J is TRBJ2-1 and V is TRBV6-2 or TRBV6-3; the match to TRBD2 covers 12 bases. The CDR3 is made up of 15 amino acids. V shed 8 bases, J shed 8 bases, and the junction held 10 bases outside the gene matches. In germline, CDR1 is MNHEY, CDR2 SVGEGT. The CDR3 coding sequence is TGTGCCAGCGGGGACCGGACTAGCGGGACCCATGAGCAGTTCTTC. Protein: CASGDRTSGTHEQFF.

V and J are TRBV20-1 and TRBJ2-3; 7 bases match TRBD2. The germline CDR1 and CDR2 sequences are DFQATT and SNEGSKA (reference sequence). With V trimmed by 4 bases and J by 9 bases, 31 bases remained unmatched. The CDR3 consists of 20 residues. The CDR3 DNA sequence: TGCAGTGCTACAGCGTCCGGGACTAAGGACCATCCGAGAAGCGGCATCACGCAGTATTTT. It encodes CSATASGTKDHPRSGITQYF.

This CDR3 is CATSDLSPGTSGRNEQFF. The CDR3 DNA reads TGTGCCACCAGTGATTTGTCCCCCGGGACTAGCGGGAGGAATGAGCAGTTCTTC. The chain links TRBV24-1 to TRBJ2-1, with TRBD2 matching over 15 bases. The CDR3 consists of 18 residues. Looked up from germline, CDR1 is KGHDR and CDR2 is SFDVKD. With 0 bases clipped from V and 7 bases from J, the junction kept 6 bases outside the gene matches.

This clonotype was counted only a few times. V gene TRBV6-2 or TRBV6-3 combines with J gene TRBJ2-4; perhaps D is TRBD1 or TRBD2 (5 bases each). The germline V gene has CDR1 MNHEY and CDR2 SVGEGT. With 4 bases removed from V and 5 bases from J, the gap between germline ends came to 18 bases. The CDR3 runs 16 residues. The CDR3 DNA reads TGTGCCAGCAGTTCCTTCGGATCCGGGGCTCAAAACATTCAGTACTTC. Translating it yields CASSSFGSGAQNIQYF.

Many counts were recorded for this clonotype. The chain uses TRBV7-8 and TRBJ2-1, with TRBD2 matching over 7 bases. The germline gives CDR1 SGHVS, CDR2 FQNEAQ. With V trimmed by 1 base and J by 2 bases, 8 bases remained unmatched. The CDR3 spans 17 residues. CDR3 in amino acids: CASSLGKTGGTYNEQFF. The DNA for the CDR3 is TGTGCCAGCAGCTTAGGGAAAACGGGAGGAACCTACAATGAGCAGTTCTTC. Drawing the rest from reference TRBV7-8 and TRBJ2-1, the complete variable domain is GAGVSQSPRYKVAKRGQDVALRCDPISGHVSLFWYQQALGQGPEFLTYFQNEAQLDKSGLPSDRFFAERPEGSVSTLKIQRTQQEDSAVYLCASSLGKTGGTYNEQFFGPGTRLTVL.

The chain recombines TRBV3-1 with TRBJ1-2; perhaps TRBD1 as D (6 bases). This CDR3 region has 15 residues. Germline loops: CDR1 LGHDT, CDR2 YNNKEL (reference sequence). The V end was cut by 5 bases, the J end by 6 bases, with 19 bases between. The CDR3 nucleotides read TGTGCCAGCAGCTCAAGATATGGGGGGCCTGATGGCTACACCTTC. Its translation is CASSSRYGGPDGYTF.

J is TRBJ2-2 and V is TRBV12-3 or TRBV12-4; D is undetermined. Trimming stripped 5 bases from V and 6 bases from J, with 10 bases between. The CDR3 consists of 13 residues. The CDR3 DNA reads TGTGCCAGCAGTCCAGCCTGGGCCGGGGAGCTGTTTTTT. Its protein is CASSPAWAGELFF.

This clonotype has more than one count but fewer than ten. V and J are TRBV6-6 and TRBJ2-7, with TRBD2 matching over 11 bases. The trim removed 6 bases at V and 2 bases at J, leaving 9 bases unmatched. The CDR3 is 16 residues long. The germline V gene encodes CDR1 MNHNY and CDR2 SVGAGI (reference sequence). The CDR3 reads CASSAPTSGRPYEQYF. CDR3 coding DNA: TGTGCCAGCAGCGCCCCCACTAGCGGGAGACCCTACGAGCAGTACTTC.

The chain employs TRBV6-2 or TRBV6-3 and TRBJ2-1, with D maybe TRBD2 (6 bases). The CDR3 covers 16 residues. In germline, CDR1 is MNHEY, CDR2 SVGEGT. With 5 bases removed from V and 4 bases from J, the gap between germline ends came to 18 bases. The DNA of the CDR3 is TGTGCCAGCAGTAGCCCAACGGGACTCTCATACAATGAGCAGTTCTTC. The encoded protein is CASSSPTGLSYNEQFF.

The chain has TRBV20-1 and TRBJ2-3; TRBD1 agrees at 9 bases. Trimming at V came to 5 bases and at J to 8 bases, leaving 11 bases not matched to a gene. CDR1 is DFQATT, CDR2 SNEGSKA, per germline (reference sequence). The CDR3 is 14 residues long. Here the CDR3 DNA reads TGCAGTGCTCCCCGGGACAGGGTAACGGGTACGCAGTATTTT. Protein product: CSAPRDRVTGTQYF.

CDR3 sequence: CASSWAGTKETQYF. The CDR3 nucleotides read TGTGCCAGCAGTTGGGCCGGGACAAAAGAGACCCAGTACTTC. V and J are TRBV6-2 or TRBV6-3 and TRBJ2-5; TRBD1 is a possible D gene (6 bases). V was shortened by 4 bases and J by 3 bases, with 12 bases between the two germline ends. This CDR3 region has 14 residues. Germline V gene lookup returns CDR1 MNHEY and CDR2 SVGEGT.

In its sample, this clonotype was seen a few times. The rearrangement joins TRBV10-3 to TRBJ1-2, with D possibly matching TRBD1 (5 bases). V was shortened by 0 bases and J by 1 base, with 12 bases between the two germline ends. Germline V gives CDR1 ENHRY, CDR2 SYGVKD. CDR3 size: 16 residues. CDR3 nucleotides: TGTGCCATCAGTGAGTCTAGAGACAGATTTAACTATGGCTACACCTTC. It specifies CAISESRDRFNYGYTF.

This clonotype has only a few counts. The chain joins TRBV7-2 to TRBJ2-7, with no clear D. The CDR3 is 16 amino acids. With 5 bases removed from V and 2 bases from J, the gap between germline ends came to 19 bases. Germline CDR1 reads SGHTA; CDR2 reads FQGNSA. CDR3 residues: CASSPRIGRLTYEQYF. DNA for the CDR3: TGTGCCAGCAGCCCCCGTATCGGGCGGCTTACCTACGAGCAGTACTTC.